This TCR beta chain was profiled in a study of blood T cell repertoires in COVID-19. The wider study: Sites across the United States, Italy and Spain contributed samples from acute and convalescent COVID-19.

The CDR3 has 14 amino acids. V lost 5 bases to trimming and J lost 5 bases, with 15 bases between them. Germline V gives CDR1 MGHRA, CDR2 YSYEKL. Sequenced by immunoSEQ multiplex PCR; TCRdb stores in-frame clones only, minus some. The table lists roughly 250,000 clones, 70% to 85% of them singletons. Sequenced: peripheral blood. The chain couples TRBV4-1 to TRBJ2-5; tentatively, D is TRBD1 (6 bases). This receptor was identified in a woman aged 80 or over with active or convalescent COVID-19. CDR3 nucleotides: TGCGCCAGCAGCTATCGGGACATGGCCGAGACCCAGTACTTC. Protein: CASSYRDMAETQYF.